The 9 T cell receptor beta chains reported below all come from one sample, sequenced in a study of shared clonotypes between healthy human individuals. The protocol was immunoSEQ multiplex PCR, while the TCRdb copy is restricted to in-frame clones and leaves out a portion. The sample has about 1.5 million clones; roughly 96% are singletons. The source material was naive CD4+ T cells sorted from blood. The subset was: CD45RA+ positively selected. These receptors were obtained from a man younger than 45 in good health.

The chain has TRBV19 and TRBJ2-7, with D possibly TRBD2 on 5 matching bases. V lost 10 bases and J 4 bases, leaving 20 bases between the germline ends. The CDR3 is made up of 14 amino acids. From germline, CDR1 is LNHDA and CDR2 SQIVND (reference sequence). This CDR3 reads CATREETKPYEQYF. CDR3 nucleotide sequence: TGTGCCACCCGGGAAGAGACAAAACCTTACGAGCAGTACTTC.

This clone was picked up one time. J is TRBJ1-1 and V is TRBV6-5; D ambiguous. CDR3 size: 15 residues. Trimming shortened V by 6 bases and J by 4 bases, and 18 bases separated the two germline ends. Germline V lookup: CDR1 MNHEY, CDR2 SVGAGI. CDR3 sequence reads: CASRPLGLSGTEAFF. CDR3 sequence (DNA): TGTGCCAGCAGGCCATTGGGGTTAAGCGGCACTGAAGCTTTCTTT.

This clone has just one count. The genes are TRBV10-1 and TRBJ2-7, with a weak D call TRBD1 (6 bases). This CDR3 has 13 residues. Per the germline V gene, CDR1 is WNHNN and CDR2 is SYGVQD (reference sequence). V was pared by 7 bases and J by 2 bases, with 12 bases between. CDR3 amino acids: CASTEDRPYEQYF. The CDR3 nucleotides are TGCGCCAGCACCGAAGACAGGCCCTACGAGCAGTACTTC.

The chain combines TRBV18 with TRBJ1-4, with D perhaps TRBD1 (5 bases). Germline V gives CDR1 KGHSH, CDR2 LQKENI. V gave up 0 bases and J gave up 8 bases, with 16 bases separating them. CDR3 length equals 16 residues. The CDR3 sequence: CASSPPPTVWGEKLFF. The CDR3 DNA reads as TGTGCCAGCTCACCACCCCCGACAGTGTGGGGCGAAAAACTGTTTTTT.

J is TRBJ2-7 and V is TRBV20-1; D is perhaps TRBD2 (6 bases). The germline V and J ends were trimmed by 6 bases and 9 bases, with 12 bases remaining between them. The CDR3 consists of 10 residues. Germline V gene lookup returns CDR1 DFQATT and CDR2 SNEGSKA (reference sequence). Here the CDR3 DNA reads TGCAGTGCGGCGGGGACTCGGCAGTACTTC. Its translation is CSAAGTRQYF.

This clone was seen more than once but under ten times. J is TRBJ2-7 and V is TRBV27, with D tentatively TRBD1 (6 bases). The CDR3 has 14 amino acids. From germline, CDR1 is MNHEY and CDR2 SMNVEV (reference sequence). The V and J ends lost 3 bases and 5 bases respectively, with 14 bases between them. The CDR3 bases are TGTGCCAGCAGTTTGGGGGCGAGGAGGCACGAGCAGTACTTC. Translated, it gives CASSLGARRHEQYF.

The chain recombines TRBV19 with TRBJ1-2; the D gene is possibly TRBD1 (6 bases). This CDR3 is 15 amino acids long. The V gene lost 2 bases and the J gene lost 6 bases, with 16 bases spanning the gap. The germline gives CDR1 LNHDA, CDR2 SQIVND (reference sequence). CDR3 coding DNA: TGTGCCAGTAGTATACGGGGGCCTTCTTTCAATGGCTACACCTTC. Residues: CASSIRGPSFNGYTF.

This sequence joins TRBV7-3 and TRBJ2-2; D possibly corresponds to TRBD2 (6 bases). From germline, CDR1 is SGHTA and CDR2 FQGTGA. This CDR3 region has 15 residues. The V end lost 3 bases, the J end lost 5 bases, and 13 bases lay between the germline ends. DNA of the CDR3: TGTGCCAGCAGCTTCGGGGGAGAGGGAACCGGGGAGCTGTTTTTT. Translating gives CASSFGGEGTGELFF.

The gene calls are TRBV11-3 and TRBJ2-3; D is unclear. The V gene's germline CDR1 is SGHNT and CDR2 YENEEA. The CDR3 extends over 13 amino acids. V lost 0 bases and J lost 6, with 7 bases in between. This CDR3 is CASSLELGDTQYF. CDR3 in DNA: TGTGCCAGCAGCTTAGAGCTCGGGGATACGCAGTATTTT.